These 24 T cell receptor beta chains were all obtained from the same sample, sequenced in a study of CD8 T cells in Susac syndrome. An input of about 0.45 to 1 ug of RNA was subjected to reverse transcription using random hexamers. MiXCR, applied by TCRdb to the immunoSEQ multiplex PCR reads, yields one record per CDR3 protein. The data show under 300,000 distinct CDR3 sequences, with almost 97% seen just once and under 0.12% held by the top ten. Sequencing was done on a sample of CD4+ T cells from PBMCs. The receptors were gathered from a human donor with Susac syndrome.

This rearrangement joins TRBV20-1 to TRBJ2-4; possibly TRBD2 for D (6 bases). Per germline, CDR1 DFQATT and CDR2 SNEGSKA (reference sequence). There are 14 residues in the CDR3. Trimming left V 4 bases short and J 1 base short, with 11 bases between. The CDR3, as DNA: TGCAGTGCTACAAGACTAGTGGCCAAAAACATTCAGTACTTC. This sequence encodes CSATRLVAKNIQYF.

J is TRBJ2-6 and V is TRBV10-3; D not certain. CDR3 length equals 12 residues. V gave up 10 bases and J gave up 3 bases, with 7 bases separating them. Germline-derived CDR1 and CDR2 are ENHRY and SYGVKD. The CDR3 DNA sequence: TGTGCCACCCGAGTTGGGGCCAACGTCCTGACTTTC. Translating gives CATRVGANVLTF.

The chain couples TRBV4-1 to TRBJ2-7; no clear D. This CDR3 contains 11 residues. Germline CDR1 reads MGHRA; CDR2 reads YSYEKL. V was cut by 8 bases and J by 5 bases, with 10 bases left in between. In DNA, the CDR3 is TGCGCCAGCTCAGCCCCCAACGAGCAGTACTTC. It is translated as CASSAPNEQYF.

The J gene is TRBJ1-1, the V gene TRBV20-1, with D tentatively TRBD1 (5 bases). The length of the CDR3 is 12 residues. The germline V and J ends were trimmed by 3 bases and 4 bases, with 9 bases remaining between them. The germline V gene encodes CDR1 DFQATT and CDR2 SNEGSKA (reference sequence). The CDR3 spells CSASKQGTEAFF. CDR3 DNA: TGCAGTGCTAGTAAGCAGGGCACTGAAGCTTTCTTT.

This chain connects TRBV9 to TRBJ2-1; D is ambiguous. The CDR3 runs to 15 residues. CDR1 is SGDLS, CDR2 YYNGEE, per germline. V was clipped by 2 bases and J by 8 bases, with 17 bases between them. CDR3 loop: CASSVSPRTTDEQFF. Here the CDR3 DNA reads TGTGCCAGCAGCGTTTCCCCGAGAACGACGGATGAGCAGTTCTTC.

The chain joins TRBV18 to TRBJ2-1, with D tentatively TRBD2 (5 bases). The ends were cut back, 0 bases at V and 9 bases at J, with 15 bases in the middle. This CDR3 region has 15 residues. Germline V CDR1 and CDR2: KGHSH, LQKENI. CDR3 sequence (DNA): TGTGCCAGCTCACCACCGCCGAGAGGGTCCCGTGAGCAGTTCTTC. Translation gives CASSPPPRGSREQFF.

The CDR3 is CSVLIGFRGWDGYTF. CDR3 nucleotide sequence: TGCAGCGTCTTAATCGGGTTTCGGGGTTGGGATGGCTACACCTTC. The chain employs TRBV29-1 and TRBJ1-2; D is unclear. V was trimmed by 6 bases and J by 6 bases, leaving 23 bases between them. Germline V CDR1 and CDR2: SQVTM, ANQGSEA. This CDR3 is built from 15 residues.

The chain combines TRBV20-1 with TRBJ2-7; D may be TRBD2 (6 bases). The V gene lost 6 bases and the J gene lost 4 bases, with 22 bases spanning the gap. The germline CDR1 and CDR2 sequences are DFQATT and SNEGSKA (reference sequence). The CDR3 runs 15 residues. CDR3 nucleotide sequence: TGCAGTGCCACCCCGCGGACTAAAACTATATACGAGCAGTACTTC. Protein sequence: CSATPRTKTIYEQYF.

The chain carries TRBV20-1 and TRBJ2-3; TRBD2 matches 7 bases. The CDR3 runs to 14 residues. CDR1 and CDR2 from the germline V gene are DFQATT and SNEGSKA (reference sequence). V was clipped by 6 bases and J by 2 bases; unmatched bases: 8. The CDR3 sequence: CSAPPGGITDTQYF. CDR3 in DNA: TGCAGTGCCCCTCCCGGGGGGATCACAGATACGCAGTATTTT.

The genes are TRBV20-1 and TRBJ1-5, with D uncertain. Looked up from germline, CDR1 is DFQATT and CDR2 is SNEGSKA (reference sequence). CDR3 size: 13 residues. The ends were cut back, 0 bases at V and 8 bases at J, with 11 bases in the middle. This CDR3 reads CSARDPLGEPQHF. The DNA of the CDR3 is TGCAGTGCTAGAGACCCACTGGGTGAGCCCCAGCATTTT.

The rearrangement joins TRBV29-1 to TRBJ1-1; the D is unclear. The V gene lost 2 bases and the J gene lost 5 bases, with 6 bases spanning the gap. Germline V gene sequence: CDR1 SQVTM, CDR2 ANQGSEA. The CDR3 totals 11 residues. This chain's CDR3 is CSVESGTEAFF. In nucleotides, the CDR3 is TGCAGCGTTGAATCGGGGACTGAAGCTTTCTTT.

The rearrangement joins TRBV12-3 or TRBV12-4 to TRBJ1-1; D is uncertain. V lost 5 bases and J lost 9, with 13 bases in between. The CDR3 has 12 residues. The DNA of the CDR3 is TGTGCCAGCAGTCCCCGTTCCCTAAAAGCTTTCTTT. Its translation is CASSPRSLKAFF.

The chain employs TRBV28 and TRBJ1-2, with no clear D. Trimming shortened V by 8 bases and J by 7 bases, and 11 bases separated the two germline ends. Germline CDR1 reads MDHEN; CDR2 reads SYDVKM. The CDR3 spans 11 residues. The CDR3 reads CASGGLSGYTF. Written as DNA, the CDR3 is TGTGCCAGCGGAGGGCTTAGTGGCTACACCTTC.

V and J are TRBV29-1 and TRBJ1-2; D call uncertain. CDR1 and CDR2 (germline): SQVTM, ANQGSEA. CDR3 length equals 12 residues. V was pared by 1 base and J by 5 bases, with 8 bases between. CDR3 region: CSVEVGRYGYTF. In nucleotides, the CDR3 is TGCAGCGTTGAAGTCGGCCGGTATGGCTACACCTTC.

V usage is TRBV14 and J usage is TRBJ2-3; D is unresolved. With 1 base removed from V and 0 bases from J, the gap between germline ends came to 11 bases. The CDR3 is 16 amino acids. Germline CDR1 reads SGHDN; CDR2 reads FVKESK. The CDR3 DNA is TGTGCCAGCAGCCAAGTCGGCGGAGCCAGCACAGATACGCAGTATTTT. Protein: CASSQVGGASTDTQYF.

V usage is TRBV18 and J usage is TRBJ1-5; D may be TRBD1 (6 bases). The CDR3 covers 14 residues. V dropped 3 bases and J dropped 3 bases, with 9 bases sitting between them. Germline-derived CDR1 and CDR2 are KGHSH and LQKENI. The CDR3 nucleotides read TGTGCCAGCTCACCTGGACAGCCCAATCAGCCCCAGCATTTT. Protein: CASSPGQPNQPQHF.

The chain has TRBV4-2 and TRBJ2-1; D is possibly TRBD2 (5 bases). Germline-derived CDR1 and CDR2 are LGHNA and YNFKEQ. This CDR3 is built from 14 residues. Trimming pared 1 base from V and 8 bases from J, leaving 12 bases between. In DNA form, the CDR3 reads TGTGCCAGCAGCCAAGGATCGAGGGTGGATGAGCAGTTCTTC. This encodes CASSQGSRVDEQFF.

This clonotype was seen just once. The chain employs TRBV7-9 and TRBJ1-5; D uncertain. V was trimmed by 5 bases and J by 9 bases, leaving 8 bases between them. The germline V gene has CDR1 SEHNR and CDR2 FQNEAQ (reference sequence). The CDR3 is 11 amino acids. The CDR3 bases are TGTGCCAGCAGCGCCTTGGGGCCCCAGCATTTT. It specifies CASSALGPQHF. Full variable domain (remainder filled in from reference TRBV7-9 and TRBJ1-5): DTGVSQNPRHKITKRGQNVTFRCDPISEHNRLYWYRQTLGQGPEFLTYFQNEAQLEKSRLLSDRFSAERPKGSFSTLEIQRTEQGDSAMYLCASSALGPQHFGDGTRLSIL.

This chain joins TRBV7-9 and TRBJ2-7; weak D call: TRBD2 (5 bases). The V and J ends lost 2 bases and 4 bases respectively, with 12 bases between them. This CDR3 spans 14 amino acids. Germline CDR1 reads SEHNR; CDR2 reads FQNEAQ (reference sequence). The DNA for the CDR3 is TGTGCCAGCAGCTTATCCGGGATCGTATACGAGCAGTACTTC. It codes for CASSLSGIVYEQYF.

The chain recombines TRBV29-1 with TRBJ1-1, with 7 bases fitting TRBD1. The germline V gene encodes CDR1 SQVTM and CDR2 ANQGSEA. Trimming took 6 bases from V and 8 from J; bases not matched to a gene: 12. This CDR3 has 13 amino acids. This chain's CDR3 is CSVQPGRTGEAFF. In DNA, the CDR3 is TGCAGCGTCCAACCCGGCCGGACAGGAGAAGCTTTCTTT.

V is TRBV6-2 or TRBV6-3 and J is TRBJ1-3; 10 bases align to TRBD1. With V trimmed by 8 bases and J by 4 bases, 8 bases remained unmatched. Germline CDR1 reads MNHEY; CDR2 reads SVGEGT. The CDR3 contains 15 residues. The CDR3 reads CASGRTGGSGNTIYF. CDR3 DNA: TGTGCCAGCGGTCGGACAGGGGGTTCCGGAAACACCATATATTTT.

This clonotype was counted once. The gene calls are TRBV10-3 and TRBJ1-2; 7 positions agree with TRBD1. The V gene's germline CDR1 is ENHRY and CDR2 SYGVKD. The CDR3 sequence is 14 residues long. After removal of 7 bases from V and 5 bases from J, the junction contained 10 bases not matched to a gene. The CDR3 reads CAITVTGDYYGYTF. The CDR3 bases are TGTGCCATCACGGTCACAGGGGACTATTATGGCTACACCTTC.

This sequence joins TRBV6-1 and TRBJ2-5, with 8 nucleotides matching TRBD1. V was clipped by 7 bases and J by 4 bases; unmatched bases: 8. This CDR3 is built from 14 residues. Germline loops: CDR1 MNHNS, CDR2 SASEGT. The CDR3 loop reads CASIQGAAGETQYF. The CDR3 coding sequence is TGTGCCAGCATCCAGGGGGCAGCGGGAGAGACCCAGTACTTC.

The gene calls are TRBV30 and TRBJ2-7; 7 bases are shared with TRBD2. Trimming took 2 bases from V and 6 from J; bases not matched to a gene: 7. The CDR3 runs to 13 residues. Germline V gives CDR1 GTSNPN, CDR2 SVGIG (reference sequence). The CDR3 spells CAWSRNGGVEQYF. The CDR3 nucleotides are TGTGCCTGGAGTAGGAATGGGGGGGTCGAGCAGTACTTC.